Below, one T cell receptor beta chain is given with its context. These data belong to a study of OX40 agonist ivuxolimab in advanced cancers. Background on the study: Patients received ivuxolimab, an intravenous treatment, every 2 weeks at 0.01 to 10 mg/kg. Eligibility admitted prior anti-PD-1, anti-PD-L1 or anti-CTLA-4 therapy; 30% to 40% had some.

TCRdb's copy holds only in-frame clones and misses some; the assay was immunoSEQ multiplex PCR. This sample has under 85,000 clones, with around nine tenths found just once. The sequence was collected from an adult with an advanced solid tumor such as melanoma, head and neck, liver or kidney cancer. The sequencing here drew on CD4+ or CD8+ T cells sorted from blood, taken in a trial of the OX40 agonist ivuxolimab.

CDR3 in DNA: TGTGCCAGCAGTTCCCTATCCTCTGGAAACACCATATATTTT. It encodes CASSSLSSGNTIYF. The chain couples TRBV27 to TRBJ1-3, with D uncertain. CDR3 length: 14 amino acids. Between the trimmed V and J ends, which lost 4 bases and 0 bases, there was a span of 7 bases. CDR1 and CDR2 (germline): MNHEY, SMNVEV (reference sequence).